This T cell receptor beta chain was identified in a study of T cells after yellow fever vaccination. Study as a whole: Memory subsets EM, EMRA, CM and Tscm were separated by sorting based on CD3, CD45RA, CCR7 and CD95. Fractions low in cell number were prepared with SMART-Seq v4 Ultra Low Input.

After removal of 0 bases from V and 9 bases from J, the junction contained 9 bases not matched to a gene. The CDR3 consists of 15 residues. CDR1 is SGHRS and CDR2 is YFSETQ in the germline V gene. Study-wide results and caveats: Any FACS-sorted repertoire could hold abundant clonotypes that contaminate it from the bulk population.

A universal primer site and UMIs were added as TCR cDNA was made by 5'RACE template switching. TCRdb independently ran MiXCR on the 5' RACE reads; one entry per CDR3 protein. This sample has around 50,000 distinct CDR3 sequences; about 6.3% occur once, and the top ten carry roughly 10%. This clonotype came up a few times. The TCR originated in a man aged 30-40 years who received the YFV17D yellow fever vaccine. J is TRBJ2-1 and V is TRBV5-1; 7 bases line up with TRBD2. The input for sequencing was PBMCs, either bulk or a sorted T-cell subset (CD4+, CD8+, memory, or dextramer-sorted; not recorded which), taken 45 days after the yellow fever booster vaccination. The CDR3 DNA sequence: TGCGCCAGCAGCTTGGAAGTGGGTTCGGGAGGTGAGCAGTTCTTC. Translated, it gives CASSLEVGSGGEQFF.